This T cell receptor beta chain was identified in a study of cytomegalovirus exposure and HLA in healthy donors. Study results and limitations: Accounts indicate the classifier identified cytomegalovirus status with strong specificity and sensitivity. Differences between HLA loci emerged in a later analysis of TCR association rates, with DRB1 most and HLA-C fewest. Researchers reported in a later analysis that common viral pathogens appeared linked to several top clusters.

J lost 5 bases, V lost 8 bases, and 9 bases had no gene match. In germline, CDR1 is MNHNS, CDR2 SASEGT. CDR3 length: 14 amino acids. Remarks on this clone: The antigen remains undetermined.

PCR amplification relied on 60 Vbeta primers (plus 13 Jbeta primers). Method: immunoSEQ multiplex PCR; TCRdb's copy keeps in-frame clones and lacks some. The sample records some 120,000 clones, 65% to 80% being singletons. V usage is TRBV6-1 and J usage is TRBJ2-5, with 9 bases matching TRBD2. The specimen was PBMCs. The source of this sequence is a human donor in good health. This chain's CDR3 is CASLLAGGVETQYF. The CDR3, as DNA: TGTGCCAGCCTTCTGGCGGGGGGGGTGGAGACCCAGTACTTC.